Given below is one T cell receptor (beta chain) in context. Its antigen is currently unknown. The ends were cut back, 2 bases at V and 5 bases at J, with 9 bases in the middle. This CDR3 comprises 13 residues. Germline values: CDR1 LGHDT, CDR2 YNNKEL (reference sequence). This sample was included in a study of blood T cells in healthy people across ages. Study context: With template switching, about one barcoded beta molecule was captured per two T cells. Findings and limits, study-wide: Long-lived donors exceeded aged donors in naive CD4+ cells and diversity. Any conclusive comparison of naive versus antigen-experienced cells was prevented by using unsorted PBMCs.

Sample-barcoded 5' priming and a J-beta primer mix drove a second PCR of roughly 7 to 11 cycles. MiXCR was run by TCRdb on the 5' RACE reads, yielding one entry per CDR3 protein. The repertoire holds approximately 800,000 distinct CDR3 sequences, with about 55% as singletons. Sequencing input: blood. The TCR was taken from a man older than 75 in good health. The genes are TRBV3-1 and TRBJ1-1; D call uncertain. CDR3 bases: TGTGCCAGCAGCCAAACGTGGAGAACTGAAGCTTTCTTT. Its protein is CASSQTWRTEAFF.